This TCR beta chain was obtained from a study of shared clonotypes between healthy human individuals. Study summary: Samples came from a couple of female and three male donors aged 18 to 49.

The material for each subset, its genomic DNA, was split evenly across several immunoSEQ plates. Some clones are missing from TCRdb's copy, which holds only in-frame ones; the method was immunoSEQ multiplex PCR. Among about 490,000 clones listed, roughly 80% were seen once. The CDR3 covers 14 residues. Per germline, CDR1 SQVTM and CDR2 ANQGSEA. With 0 bases removed from V and 1 base from J, the gap between germline ends came to 10 bases. The sequence came from a woman between 35 and 50 years old in good health. Some clones in this sample may be carry-over from other donors' samples. The sample comprised PBMCs. This chain connects TRBV29-1 to TRBJ2-7; maybe TRBD1 (6 bases). The DNA for the CDR3 is TGCAGCGTTGAAGAAGGGGGTAGGTCCTACGAGCAGTACTTC. Its translation: CSVEEGGRSYEQYF.